The 17 T cell receptor beta chains below were found in one sample sequenced in a study of blood T cell repertoires in COVID-19. Here immunoSEQ multiplex PCR was the method, and the copy in TCRdb shows in-frame clones only, minus some. The sample has approximately 440,000 clones, 90% seen once. The source material was PBMCs or T cells enriched from blood (not recorded which). The receptors stem from a man younger than 30 who had recovered from COVID-19.

The V call is TRBV19, the J call TRBJ1-2; 11 nucleotides match TRBD1. The V gene end was trimmed by 5 bases and the J gene end by 7 bases; junction bases not matched to a gene: 9. Germline assignment: CDR1 LNHDA and CDR2 SQIVND (reference sequence). The CDR3 is 15 amino acids. CDR3 sequence: CASSPRTGGAFGYTF. CDR3 in DNA: TGTGCCAGTAGTCCCCGGACAGGGGGCGCGTTTGGCTACACCTTC. The whole variable domain, filled in from reference TRBV19 and TRBJ1-2, reads DGGITQSPKYLFRKEGQNVTLSCEQNLNHDAMYWYRQDPGQGLRLIYYSQIVNDFQKGDIAEGYSVSREKKESFPLTVTSAQKNPTAFYLCASSPRTGGAFGYTFGSGTRLTVV.

This sequence joins TRBV4-1 and TRBJ1-1; no definite D call. Trimming took 3 bases from V and 1 from J, leaving 15 bases between them. Germline V gene data show CDR1 as MGHRA and CDR2 as YSYEKL. The CDR3 length is 16 residues. CDR3 loop: CASSQPWRERNTEAFF. The CDR3 nucleotides read TGCGCCAGCAGCCAGCCGTGGAGGGAGAGGAACACTGAAGCTTTCTTT.

The gene calls are TRBV10-3 and TRBJ2-3; 8 nucleotides line up with TRBD2. The CDR3 has 15 residues. V was pared by 6 bases and J by 0 bases, with 5 bases of the junction left unmatched. Germline V gene sequence: CDR1 ENHRY, CDR2 SYGVKD. This chain's CDR3 is CAIRLGLASTDTQYF. The CDR3, as DNA: TGTGCCATCAGACTAGGACTAGCAAGCACAGATACGCAGTATTTT.

The J gene is TRBJ1-4, the V gene TRBV18, with 7 positions matching TRBD1. The germline V gene encodes CDR1 KGHSH and CDR2 LQKENI. The CDR3 has 16 residues. The V segment lost 1 base and the J segment 5 bases; nucleotides outside the gene matches: 7. CDR3 in DNA: TGTGCCAGCTCACCACAGAGACAGGGCGAAAATGAAAAACTGTTTTTT. Protein: CASSPQRQGENEKLFF.

The chain employs TRBV19 and TRBJ1-3; D is undetermined. Per the germline V gene, CDR1 is LNHDA and CDR2 is SQIVND (reference sequence). V was cut by 6 bases and J by 0 bases, with 18 bases left in between. The CDR3 totals 17 residues. The CDR3 is CASRRNLPNYSGNTIYF. Here the CDR3 DNA reads TGTGCCAGTAGACGAAACCTCCCGAACTACTCTGGAAACACCATATATTTT.

This clone was recorded once. The chain is built from TRBV4-1 and TRBJ1-6; D not resolved. The CDR3 spans 12 residues. V shed 1 base and J shed 7 bases, with 2 bases lying between them. CDR1 is MGHRA, CDR2 YSYEKL, per germline. The CDR3 region is CASSQVNSPLHF. The CDR3, as DNA: TGCGCCAGCAGCCAAGTAAATTCACCCCTCCACTTT.

This clone was found once. V gene TRBV2 combines with J gene TRBJ2-7; 8 bases are a match to TRBD1. The germline CDR1 and CDR2 sequences are SNHLY and FYNNEI. V lost 5 bases to trimming and J lost 3 bases; unmatched junction nucleotides: 12. The CDR3 runs 16 residues. The DNA of the CDR3 is TGTGCCAGCAGTAACGACAGGGGCGAGCTGTTCTACGAGCAGTACTTC. Its translation: CASSNDRGELFYEQYF.

The chain employs TRBV2 and TRBJ1-2, with 10 bases matching TRBD1. V was pared by 8 bases and J by 8 bases, with 14 bases of the junction left unmatched. Looked up from germline, CDR1 is SNHLY and CDR2 is FYNNEI. The CDR3 loop spans 15 amino acids. The chain's CDR3 is CASEFGGTGERGYTF. CDR3 nucleotides: TGTGCCAGCGAATTCGGTGGGACAGGGGAAAGGGGCTACACCTTC.

V and J are TRBV27 and TRBJ2-7; 8 bases match TRBD1. The V and J ends lost 7 bases and 3 bases, in that order; junction bases with no gene match: 8. The germline V gene has CDR1 MNHEY and CDR2 SMNVEV (reference sequence). The CDR3 has 14 residues. The CDR3 coding sequence is TGTGCCAGCACACAGGGGGTCCCCCTCTACGAGCAGTACTTC. It codes for CASTQGVPLYEQYF.

This clone turned up a few times. The chain has TRBV27 and TRBJ1-5, with D unclear. The germline V gene encodes CDR1 MNHEY and CDR2 SMNVEV (reference sequence). The CDR3 runs 16 residues. V dropped 0 bases and J dropped 2 bases, with 11 bases sitting between them. The CDR3 is CASSLSINGGNQPQHF. The CDR3 region has the DNA TGTGCCAGCAGTTTATCGATAAACGGGGGCAATCAGCCCCAGCATTTT.

The chain couples TRBV29-1 to TRBJ1-1, with a weak D call TRBD1 (5 bases). Germline V lookup: CDR1 SQVTM, CDR2 ANQGSEA. V was pared by 8 bases and J by 3 bases, with 25 bases between. CDR3 length equals 16 residues. The CDR3 DNA follows: TGCAGCACCCCCCAAGCGGGGGGAGGTATGGACACTGAAGCTTTCTTT. It encodes CSTPQAGGGMDTEAFF.

V and J are TRBV5-1 and TRBJ2-2; 8 bases are a match to TRBD1. Germline trimming cut 0 bases from V and 7 bases from J; bases unmatched to any gene: 8. Per the germline V gene, CDR1 is SGHRS and CDR2 is YFSETQ. This CDR3 has 16 amino acids. CDR3 protein: CASSLAVQGANGELFF. The CDR3 coding sequence is TGCGCCAGCAGCTTGGCCGTTCAGGGGGCAAACGGGGAGCTGTTTTTT.

The chain combines TRBV9 with TRBJ2-1; 7 nucleotides match TRBD2. Trimming removed 4 bases from V and 9 bases from J; junction bases left unmatched: 4. Germline V lookup: CDR1 SGDLS, CDR2 YYNGEE. The CDR3 has 12 amino acids. CDR3 DNA sequence: TGTGCCAGCAGCACTTGGGAGGGTGAGCAGTTCTTC. The encoded protein is CASSTWEGEQFF.

This chain connects TRBV7-9 to TRBJ2-1; 8 bases agree with TRBD1. This CDR3 comprises 14 residues. V gave up 1 base and J gave up 5 bases; unmatched junction bases: 1. CDR1 is SEHNR and CDR2 is FQNEAQ in the germline V gene (reference sequence). The CDR3 reads CASSLDRGDNEQFF. In DNA form, the CDR3 reads TGTGCCAGCAGCTTAGACAGGGGGGACAATGAGCAGTTCTTC.

The V and J genes are TRBV6-5 and TRBJ1-5; unclear D gene. The CDR3 totals 13 residues. Germline V gives CDR1 MNHEY, CDR2 SVGAGI. Trimming removed 9 bases from V and 1 base from J, with 10 bases in between. CDR3 in amino acids: CASQAESNQPQHF. As DNA, the CDR3 is TGTGCCAGTCAGGCAGAGAGCAATCAGCCCCAGCATTTT.

The chain recombines TRBV10-3 with TRBJ2-1; TRBD2 agrees at 9 bases. Germline V gene lookup returns CDR1 ENHRY and CDR2 SYGVKD. This CDR3 region has 11 residues. V was pared by 11 bases and J by 5 bases, with 1 base of the junction left unmatched. Written as DNA, the CDR3 is TGTGCCGTAGCGGGGGACAATGAGCAGTTCTTC. Amino acids: CAVAGDNEQFF.

The chain couples TRBV11-1 to TRBJ2-7; D is possibly TRBD2 (6 bases). V lost 1 base, J lost 7 bases, and 14 bases lay in between. CDR3 length: 14 amino acids. Germline values: CDR1 SGHAT, CDR2 FQDESV (reference sequence). Here the CDR3 reads CASSLEATRSEQYF. The CDR3 coding sequence is TGTGCCAGCAGCTTAGAGGCGACTAGATCGGAGCAGTACTTC. The entire variable domain, with the rest obtained from reference TRBV11-1 and TRBJ2-7, is as follows: EAEVAQSPRYKITEKSQAVAFWCDPISGHATLYWYRQILGQGPELLVQFQDESVVDDSQLPKDRFSAERLKGVDSTLKIQPAELGDSAMYLCASSLEATRSEQYFGPGTRLTVT.